The 27 T cell receptor beta chains given below trace back to one sample, sequenced in a study of T cells in Graves' hyperthyroidism and ophthalmopathy. The investigators amplified TCR beta CDR3 regions from RNA transcripts. The primer set for the first-round RT-PCR of the TCR CDR3 was HTBI. Using its own MiXCR run on the multiplex PCR reads, TCRdb lists one record per CDR3 protein. The data hold 600,000 to 750,000 distinct CDR3 sequences, with roughly 17% observed a single time. Sequenced: blood. These receptors were taken from a man between 45 and 60 years old with Graves' hyperthyroidism.

This chain joins TRBV30 and TRBJ2-1; 14 bases match TRBD2. Unmatched junction bases numbered 4, after V lost 2 bases and J lost 10 bases. The CDR3 has 14 amino acids. Germline V gives CDR1 GTSNPN, CDR2 SVGIG (reference sequence). CDR3 amino acids: CAWSRLAGGGEQFF. The CDR3 DNA is TGTGCCTGGAGTAGACTAGCGGGAGGGGGGGAGCAGTTCTTC. Looking up the rest from reference TRBV30 and TRBJ2-1 gives the full variable domain: SQTIHQWPATLVQPVGSPLSLECTVEGTSNPNLYWYRQAAGRGLQLLFYSVGIGQISSEVPQNLSASRPQDRQFILSSKKLLLSDSGFYLCAWSRLAGGGEQFFGPGTRLTVL.

This clonotype was observed a few times. One end of the junction fails to match germline, which may point to a read error. V and J are TRBV7-9 and TRBJ2-7; D is undetermined. Per the germline V gene, CDR1 is SEHNR and CDR2 is FQNEAQ (reference sequence). The CDR3 extends over 11 amino acids. CDR3 protein: CASTHSNEQYF. The CDR3 DNA sequence: TGTGCCAGCACCCACTCCAACGAGCAGTACTTC.

There are a few counts of this clonotype. The V gene is TRBV4-3, the J gene TRBJ2-5; 7 nucleotides agree with TRBD1. The ends lost 0 bases at V and 5 bases at J; junction bases unmatched: 3. The CDR3 is 14 residues long. Germline V gene lookup returns CDR1 LGHNA and CDR2 YSLEER. This CDR3 reads CASSQDDRVETQYF. CDR3 nucleotide sequence: TGCGCCAGCAGCCAAGACGACAGGGTCGAGACCCAGTACTTC.

The rearrangement links TRBV11-2 to TRBJ2-1; the match to TRBD2 covers 12 bases. The CDR3 is 13 residues long. The J segment lost 9 bases and the V segment lost 5 bases, leaving 2 bases of the junction unmatched. Germline V gene lookup returns CDR1 SGHAT and CDR2 FQNNGV. CDR3 nucleotide sequence: TGTGCCAGCAGCACACTAGCGGGAGGTGAGCAGTTCTTC. Translating it yields CASSTLAGGEQFF.

This chain connects TRBV28 to TRBJ2-7; no definite D call. Trimming cost V 7 bases and J 5 bases, with 21 bases left between them. Germline V gives CDR1 MDHEN, CDR2 SYDVKM. CDR3 length: 15 amino acids. CDR3 coding DNA: TGTGCCAGCAATCATCGGGCCTCAGTATATGACGAGCAGTACTTC. This codes for CASNHRASVYDEQYF.

This clonotype has a handful of counts. The CDR3 loop reads CASSQVLHEQFF. Written as DNA, the CDR3 is TGTGCCAGCAGCCAAGTCCTCCATGAGCAGTTCTTC. The chain links TRBV7-9 to TRBJ2-1; D not resolved. Between the trimmed V and J ends, which lost 5 bases and 8 bases, there was a span of 10 bases. There are 12 residues in the CDR3. Germline V gene sequence: CDR1 SEHNR, CDR2 FQNEAQ (reference sequence).

This clonotype was recorded only once. The chain joins TRBV29-1 to TRBJ2-2; TRBD1 aligns across 10 bases. J was trimmed by 4 bases and V by 7 bases; bases with no gene match: 6. Germline CDR1 and CDR2: SQVTM and ANQGSEA. The CDR3 sequence is 14 residues long. DNA of the CDR3: TGCAGCGGATCCGGGACAGGGGCCACCGGGGAGCTGTTTTTT. Residues: CSGSGTGATGELFF.

Ten or more counts support this clonotype. CDR3 nucleotides: TGTGCCAGCAGCTTAGCGGCACTAGCGGGAGTCACAGATACGCAGTATTTT. Translated, it gives CASSLAALAGVTDTQYF. The rearrangement uses TRBV7-2 and TRBJ2-3; 11 nucleotides line up with TRBD2. The junction had 4 bases not matched to a gene; V was cut back by 0 bases and J by 2 bases. Germline assignment: CDR1 SGHTA and CDR2 FQGNSA. The CDR3 contains 17 residues. The whole variable domain, remainder taken from reference TRBV7-2 and TRBJ2-3, is GAGVSQSPSNKVTEKGKDVELRCDPISGHTALYWYRQSLGQGLEFLIYFQGNSAPDKSGLPSDRFSAERTGGSVSTLTIQRTQQEDSAVYLCASSLAALAGVTDTQYFGPGTRLTVL.

This clonotype has ten or more counts. The CDR3 coding sequence is TGTGCCAGCAGCCAAGACCAAGGGCAGAGGAGCTCCTACAATGAGCAGTTCTTC. This translates into CASSQDQGQRSSYNEQFF. The rearrangement joins TRBV14 to TRBJ2-1; D is undetermined. V gave up 0 bases and J gave up 0 bases, with 15 bases separating them. The CDR3 runs 18 residues. CDR1 is SGHDN, CDR2 FVKESK, per germline.

This clonotype was counted many times. The chain joins TRBV18 to TRBJ1-2; 7 bases match TRBD1. The CDR3 is 15 amino acids. Germline values: CDR1 KGHSH, CDR2 LQKENI. V gave up 10 bases and J gave up 4 bases; unmatched junction bases: 15. The CDR3 loop reads CATSGDSAYLYGYTF. DNA for the CDR3: TGTGCCACCTCGGGGGACAGCGCTTACCTCTATGGCTACACCTTC.

This clonotype was detected a few times. The chain links TRBV6-1 to TRBJ1-2; maybe TRBD1 (6 bases). There are 17 residues in the CDR3. Trimming took 1 base from V and 1 from J, leaving 16 bases between them. Per the germline V gene, CDR1 is MNHNS and CDR2 is SASEGT. The CDR3 DNA sequence: TGTGCCAGCAGTGAAGGACCCTTGACGGACAGTAACTATGGCTACACCTTC. It is translated as CASSEGPLTDSNYGYTF.

This clonotype was recorded at least ten times. The V and J genes are TRBV7-2 and TRBJ1-1; D is undetermined. The CDR3 spans 16 residues. Germline V CDR1 and CDR2: SGHTA, FQGNSA. Trimming removed 5 bases at V and 1 base at J, with 17 bases between. The CDR3, as DNA: TGTGCCAGCAGCCTTGCGAGACTGGGTTGGAACACTGAAGCTTTCTTT. It specifies CASSLARLGWNTEAFF.

This clonotype was picked up many times. This chain connects TRBV3-1 to TRBJ1-1, with D unclear. Germline V CDR1 and CDR2: LGHDT, YNNKEL (reference sequence). The length of the CDR3 is 12 residues. V was cut by 5 bases and J by 5 bases, with 9 bases left in between. The chain's CDR3 is CASSGGMTEAFF. DNA for the CDR3: TGTGCCAGCAGCGGAGGGATGACTGAAGCTTTCTTT.

In this sample, this clonotype turned up many times. V gene TRBV5-1 combines with J gene TRBJ2-1, with a possible D match to TRBD1 (6 bases). Trimming stripped 4 bases from V and 4 bases from J, with 12 bases between. The CDR3 is made up of 14 amino acids. Germline V gene data show CDR1 as SGHRS and CDR2 as YFSETQ. The CDR3 region has the DNA TGCGCCAGCAGCCCCGGACAGAATTACAATGAGCAGTTCTTC. Amino acids: CASSPGQNYNEQFF.

As regards this clonotype: Since a much larger clone is just one base distant, this may be a read error. The chain uses TRBV20-1 and TRBJ2-5; 9 bases match TRBD2. CDR3 length: 16 amino acids. J gave up 0 bases and V 1 base, and 6 bases lay outside the gene matches. Germline V gene data show CDR1 as DFQATT and CDR2 as SNEGSKA (reference sequence). CDR3 nucleotide sequence: TGCAGTGCTAGAGTACCTAGCGGGGTGTACCAAGAGACCCAGTACTTC. This translates into CSARVPSGVYQETQYF.

V gene TRBV19 combines with J gene TRBJ2-7; D possibly corresponds to TRBD2 (6 bases). The V and J ends lost 7 bases and 6 bases respectively, with 13 bases between them. CDR1 and CDR2 from the germline V gene are LNHDA and SQIVND (reference sequence). The CDR3 consists of 12 residues. Written as DNA, the CDR3 is TGTGCCAGTAATAGGGGACTTGGCGAGCAGTACTTC. It encodes CASNRGLGEQYF.

This clonotype was seen only a few times. The gene calls are TRBV5-6 and TRBJ1-4; D gene uncertain. The CDR3 totals 14 residues. Germline CDR1 reads SGHDT; CDR2 reads YYEEEE. V was trimmed by 3 bases and J by 7 bases, leaving 13 bases between them. This CDR3 is CASSYDGVPEKLFF. CDR3 DNA: TGTGCCAGCAGCTACGACGGGGTCCCTGAAAAACTGTTTTTT. The full variable domain, in which reference TRBV5-6 and TRBJ1-4 provide the parts outside the CDR3, is DAGVTQSPTHLIKTRGQQVTLRCSPKSGHDTVSWYQQALGQGPQFIFQYYEEEERQRGNFPDRFSGHQFPNYSSELNVNALLLGDSALYLCASSYDGVPEKLFFGSGTQLSVL.

In this sample, this clonotype turned up many times. V and J are TRBV27 and TRBJ2-1; 11 nucleotides line up with TRBD2. From germline, CDR1 is MNHEY and CDR2 SMNVEV (reference sequence). V shed 5 bases and J 4 bases; nucleotides not matched to a gene: 7. This CDR3 is 16 amino acids long. CDR3 DNA sequence: TGTGCCAGCAGTGGTATAGCGGGAGGGCCATACAATGAGCAGTTCTTC. Amino acids: CASSGIAGGPYNEQFF.

This chain connects TRBV19 to TRBJ1-1; TRBD1 agrees at 7 bases. The CDR3 consists of 14 residues. Looked up from germline, CDR1 is LNHDA and CDR2 is SQIVND (reference sequence). The J segment lost 0 bases and the V segment lost 8 bases, leaving 6 bases of the junction unmatched. CDR3 DNA sequence: TGTGCCAGTTACAGGGGAACTATGAACACTGAAGCTTTCTTT. Translating it yields CASYRGTMNTEAFF. The whole variable domain, filled in from reference TRBV19 and TRBJ1-1, reads DGGITQSPKYLFRKEGQNVTLSCEQNLNHDAMYWYRQDPGQGLRLIYYSQIVNDFQKGDIAEGYSVSREKKESFPLTVTSAQKNPTAFYLCASYRGTMNTEAFFGQGTRLTVV.

This clonotype was observed a few times. CDR3 in DNA: TGTGCCAGCAGTGAAGCGCATAGCGGGAGAATTGAGACCCAGTACTTC. Its protein product is CASSEAHSGRIETQYF. The V and J genes are TRBV6-1 and TRBJ2-5; TRBD2 aligns across 9 bases. The J segment lost 5 bases and the V segment lost 0 bases, leaving 7 bases of the junction unmatched. The germline V gene has CDR1 MNHNS and CDR2 SASEGT. The CDR3 totals 16 residues.

A few counts support this clonotype. J is TRBJ2-7 and V is TRBV7-2; 7 bases match TRBD1. CDR3 length: 14 residues. The ends lost 5 bases at V and 2 bases at J; junction bases unmatched: 6. Germline-derived CDR1 and CDR2 are SGHTA and FQGNSA. The CDR3 reads CASSLMTGPYEQYF. The CDR3 DNA follows: TGTGCCAGCAGCCTTATGACAGGGCCCTACGAGCAGTACTTC.

The chain uses TRBV9 and TRBJ2-1, with D possibly being TRBD2 (5 bases). The V gene's germline CDR1 is SGDLS and CDR2 YYNGEE. The germline V and J ends were trimmed by 3 bases and 0 bases, with 7 bases remaining between them. There are 14 residues in the CDR3. The CDR3 loop is CASSGTSSYNEQFF. For the CDR3, the DNA is TGTGCCAGCAGCGGAACTAGCTCCTACAATGAGCAGTTCTTC.

The V gene is TRBV6-5, the J gene TRBJ1-5; D not certain. Trimming took 3 bases from V and 0 from J, leaving 12 bases between them. Germline CDR1 MNHEY, CDR2 SVGAGI. The CDR3 is made up of 16 amino acids. The CDR3 reads CASSYRQAFSNQPQHF. The CDR3 nucleotides read TGTGCCAGCAGTTATCGACAAGCTTTTAGCAATCAGCCCCAGCATTTT.

The CDR3 nucleotides read TGTGCCAGTAGTAGGGGGAGCTTCGGTGAAGCTTTCTTT. Encoded protein: CASSRGSFGEAFF. The chain has TRBV19 and TRBJ1-1; D perhaps matches TRBD1 (5 bases). This CDR3 is built from 13 residues. V shed 4 bases and J shed 7 bases, with 13 bases lying between them. Germline V gene data show CDR1 as LNHDA and CDR2 as SQIVND (reference sequence).

This clonotype was seen repeatedly, ten times or more. This chain connects TRBV28 to TRBJ1-1; maybe TRBD1 (6 bases). V gave up 4 bases and J gave up 1 base, with 16 bases separating them. This CDR3 region has 16 residues. Germline V gene sequence: CDR1 MDHEN, CDR2 SYDVKM. In DNA form, the CDR3 reads TGTGCCAGCAGTTCAGCCGGAGGGGGGGCGAACACTGAAGCTTTCTTT. It is translated as CASSSAGGGANTEAFF. Full variable domain (remainder filled in from reference TRBV28 and TRBJ1-1): DVKVTQSSRYLVKRTGEKVFLECVQDMDHENMFWYRQDPGLGLRLIYFSYDVKMKEKGDIPEGYSVSREKKERFSLILESASTNQTSMYLCASSSAGGGANTEAFFGQGTRLTVV.

With regard to this clonotype: A much larger clone sits a single nucleotide away, making a read error possible. The rearrangement uses TRBV5-6 and TRBJ1-1; D is uncertain. Germline lookup yields CDR1 SGHDT and CDR2 YYEEEE. This CDR3 is built from 15 residues. CDR3: CASSSQSRMKTEAFF. The CDR3 DNA sequence: TGTGCCAGCAGCTCCCAGAGCAGGATGAAAACTGAAGCTTTCTTT.

As concerns this clonotype: Since a much larger clone is just one base distant, this may be a read error. The chain carries TRBV20-1 and TRBJ2-7; D gene uncertain. CDR1 DFQATT and CDR2 SNEGSKA come from the germline V gene (reference sequence). The length of the CDR3 is 13 residues. This chain's CDR3 is CGARDSAMYEQYF. As DNA, the CDR3 is TGCGGTGCTAGAGATTCGGCAATGTACGAGCAGTACTTC.